The T cell receptor beta chain under discussion was sequenced for a study of shared clonotypes between healthy human individuals (dated by TCRdb to 2020 to 2022). In terms of the full investigation: Two women and a few men aged 18 to 49 years were included in the cohort. To increase sequencing depth and limit assay-specific biases, different laboratories used diverse techniques to prepare libraries and sequence TCR repertoires. Blood TCR repertoires of a handful of healthy adults were deeply sequenced to estimate repertoire size and the extent of clonotype sharing between individuals. Per donor, leukapheresis produced somewhere between about 0.94 and 8.9 billion PBMCs. For each donor, CD4 naive and CD4 memory were each run on three plates, CD8 naive on two plates, and CD8 memory on one plate. Broader findings and caveats from the paper: Sampling was restricted to blood, and TCR repertoires in tissue are likely to differ from TCR repertoires in blood. Compared with non-shared clonotypes, clonotypes shared by all four sorted-subset donors had higher generation probabilities. Around 5.4% of naive CD4, roughly 3.6% of naive CD8, approximately 2% of memory CD4, and approximately 0.39% of memory CD8 clonotypes were shared across a few donors. The genetic and exposure-history diversity represented was limited by the small number of donors. Based on pairwise subsampling, the degree of clonotype sharing among donors was expected to be affected by sequencing depth. Estimated clonotype richness was generally larger for naive than for memory subsets. Incomplete sequencing was indicated by rarefaction of sorted-subset datasets, despite the large sequencing depth.

Healthy HIV-negative adults with no recently reported acute infections or vaccinations were included as donors. All donors were Caucasian adults living in Nashville, Tennessee, USA. CD4+ T cells were enriched by magnetic negative selection; naive cells were then positively selected on CD45RA, and the negative fraction formed the memory subset. Blood was obtained by leukapheresis, after which PBMCs were separated by Ficoll-Histopaque density gradient centrifugation and cryopreserved in liquid nitrogen vapor phase. Analytical flow cytometry was used to check the purity and quantity of every magnetically sorted T cell population. Genomic DNA was isolated from each sorted fraction and quantified by UV absorbance on a Nanodrop 2000c. Regarding this clone: What antigen it recognizes has not been identified. Per-base qualities were not stored, and no clone one base away is much larger.

CDR1 and CDR2 are read off the germline V gene as SGHAT and FQNNGV. Trimming takes 2 bases off V and 0 bases off J; junction bases not matched to a gene: 3. Inclusive of the bounding cysteine and phenylalanine, the CDR3 is 15 residues long. The sequence is cut down to CDR3 DNA, 45 bases in frame from base 1. Using the deep immunoSEQ assay, multiplex PCR amplified TCR CDR3 regions from genomic DNA. Genomic DNA extracted from each cell subset was distributed evenly over all wells of several immunoSEQ 96-well plates, and each plate served as one replicate. For sorted subsets, approximately 200 ng of genomic DNA, equivalent to 25,000 to 35,000 T cell genomes, went into each replicate PCR. The purified libraries were quantified using a Qubit 3.0 fluorometer, sized with a Bioanalyzer 2100, and then quantified again using the KAPA Library Quantification kit. A separate single-read 150-cycle Illumina NextSeq 550 flow cell was used to sequence each immunoSEQ 96-well plate. In the source study's methods: The immunoSEQ output contained only junctional sequences without quality scores, so filtering could not match that applied to full-length reads. To assign V/J genes and CDR3, sequences were annotated using PyIR, a Python wrapper for IgBLAST v1.9, with IMGT germline references. Reads were removed for weak V/J assignments (E-value above 1e-6), missing CDR3, stop codons, out-of-frame junctions, or ambiguous translated residues. V3J clonotypes were defined as sequences sharing the same inferred V gene, J gene, and CDR3 amino acid sequence. The percentage overlap between two repertoires was calculated by dividing the number of shared unique clonotypes by the size of the smaller repertoire. Three approaches were used to assess repertoire richness: RTK rarefaction, the Chao1 estimator, and Recon v2.1 estimates of unobserved clonotypes. Generation probabilities were computed with OLGA for all TCRbeta clonotypes obtained by the gDNA method from a few donors. Drawn from immuneACCESS, this table holds only the in-frame rearrangements with V and J called that TCRdb kept. Clones are partly lost; checked studies trace under half to an unresolved V gene and leave the rest unexplained. V and J calls and clone size are copied from that table; D and trimming were computed from the DNA. The sample profile shows 2 million to 2.5 million clones; around 93% of them were found once. 0.37% of the sample is held by the ten biggest clonotypes.

The TCR comes from a man aged 18 to 29 in good health. Some clones in this sample may be carry-over from other donors' samples. The rearrangement combines TRBV11-2 with TRBJ1-1, and 7 junction bases match TRBD1. The sequencing input was naive CD4+ T cells from PBMCs. The label giving this sample's cell subset or site can be read as: CD45RA+ positively selected. The DNA sequence follows: TGTGCCAGCAGCTTAAGGGGACAGTTGAACACTGAAGCTTTCTTT. It translates to CASSLRGQLNTEAFF.